This T cell receptor beta chain stems from a study of cytomegalovirus exposure and HLA in healthy donors (dated by TCRdb to 2016 to 2017). Study-wide context: An earlier analysis of approximately 590 of the donors reported 250 to 300 Gb of sequence data and 117 million unique TCR beta sequences from roughly 180 million T cells. Around 320 gigabases of sequencing data and roughly 90 million unique TCR sequences were included in an early release covering 550 to 650 HLA-typed donors. The genetic ancestry cluster associated with self-reported Caucasian donors included roughly 84% of the 398 genotyped donors. The study aimed to test whether cataloging public T cell receptors could reveal signatures of past pathogen exposure. Using immunosequencing, the study profiled T cell repertoires from roughly 650 subjects and related those repertoires to cytomegalovirus serostatus. Besides the first cohort of about 730 subjects, a separate validation cohort made up of 120 different subjects was used. High-throughput TCR immunosequencing, statistical association of individual TCRs with disease status, and machine learning were combined to predict cytomegalovirus infection status. A later analysis re-analyzed previously published TCR beta repertoires from approximately 670 donors and added high-resolution HLA genotyping to study TCR occurrence patterns. Rather than using new phenotypic data, the later analysis identified candidate immune exposures from TCR beta sequences and from how often those sequences occurred across donors. An earlier analysis of about 600 of the donors used high-throughput TCR beta sequencing to judge whether each TCR beta V gene segment behaved as functional or pseudogenic. Donor age, sex, ethnicity and CMV serostatus were collected together with the repertoire data. A later genetic analysis used genome-wide SNP genotypes for about 65% of the roughly 700 donors, treating that subset as a discovery cohort. All discovery cohort repertoires had been generated using a single sequencing platform. HLA typing included class I and class II loci at four-digit resolution. The number of donors typed differed by locus, with 629-630 for A, B, C, DRB1 and DQB1, roughly 550 for DQA1, 600 to 610 for DPA1, and around 460 for DPB1. Roughly 5 DR-DQ haplotypes were handled as single units for association and clustering, since linkage in the cohort was strong. Among roughly 400 genotyped donors of the cohort, an average of around 250,000 unique TCR beta nucleotide sequences was sequenced per donor, of which roughly 17% were non-productive.

On this clone: The antigen this receptor binds is unknown. There are no base qualities to consult, and no much larger clone falls within one base.

Compared with germline, V lacks 3 bases and J lacks 3 bases; bases without a gene match: 5. CDR1 and CDR2 are read off the germline V gene (reference sequence) as LNHDA and SQIVND. The cysteine opens and the phenylalanine closes a CDR3 of 15 amino acids. The entry retains the CDR3 DNA only, 45 bases that are in frame from base 1. Here is what the overall study found, with its caveats: A cluster of highly shared sequence variants was judged likely to represent a technical artifact of the sequencing pipeline. An earlier analysis of roughly 570 of the donors showed that most TCR beta V segments appeared in productive rearrangements either about 90% or about 30% of the time, which broadly matched IMGT annotations. Most TCR sequences were observed very rarely across donors, whereas some public TCRs were present in many individuals. A later analysis found that TCR association rates varied across HLA loci, with DRB1 alleles showing the most associated TCRs and HLA-C alleles the fewest. Because some donors lacked HLA typing at each locus, the association tests relied only on the typed subset. A later analysis found that HLA-associated TCR beta chains were more clonally expanded and had lower generation probabilities than equally common non-associated chains. Because counts were too low, roughly 16 rarely observed V segments, including chromosome 9 orphons, were left out of the earlier analysis of over 550 of the donors. The cohort was sequenced for TCR beta chains only, and without alpha or paired-chain data the features that could be detected were limited. Correlated functional status among segregating V segments might reflect linkage disequilibrium, but an unknown experimental factor could not be ruled out. A later genetic analysis reported fewer N-insertions in productive TCRs among donors in an Asian-associated ancestry cluster than the approximately 670-donor mean. Sequencing depth was assumed to be roughly uniform across donors in the presence/absence analyses, though that assumption may not hold. A later genetic analysis associated a missense DCLRE1C variant with V-gene and J-gene trimming of TCR beta chains, and an independent cohort replicated the association. In a later analysis, several top co-occurrence clusters were reported to appear linked to parvovirus B19, influenza, CMV and Epstein-Barr virus. The study listed 150 to 200 TCR beta chains as associated with cytomegalovirus. At a false discovery rate of 0.05, a later analysis linked 16,951 TCR beta sequences to specific HLA alleles. It was suggested by the authors that the approach could potentially be generalized to other disease states and immunological phenotypes. A few of the identified cytomegalovirus-associated TCR beta chains were confirmed in vitro to be specific for cytomegalovirus antigens. Cytomegalovirus status was reported to be diagnosed by the classifier with high specificity and sensitivity in both the original and validation cohorts. A further reported finding was that TCR beta sequences accurately predicted the HLA-A and HLA-B alleles for most subjects in the first cohort. CMV serostatus was the only immune exposure information available for the cohort. Because the 87-base-pair reads could not distinguish some IMGT-functional V segments, including TRBV6-2 and TRBV6-3, those segments were excluded. In a later analysis, most CMV-associated TCR beta chains were found to appear HLA-restricted, with HLA associations seemingly driven largely by CMV exposure. Strong co-occurrence of HLA alleles, especially DR and DQ, made assigning TCR associations to individual alleles difficult.

In total, just over 650 healthy bone marrow donors made up the cohort. At the time of sampling, every cohort member was nominally healthy, though immune exposures that went unrecorded were likely present. The donor was CMV seropositive and belonged to the group of 250 to 350 seropositive cohort members. A peripheral blood sample was collected from each donor, and TCR beta sequencing was performed on peripheral blood mononuclear cells. The Qiagen DNeasy Blood Extraction Kit was used to extract genomic DNA from the blood cell samples. Receptor libraries were prepared by the immunoSEQ multiplex PCR assay. The multiplex PCR relied on a mix of 60 forward primers for TCR Vbeta segments and 13 reverse primers for TCR Jbeta segments. A multiplex PCR assay on genomic DNA amplified the CDR3 region of rearranged TCR beta genes. On the Illumina HiSeq System, the amplified TCR beta libraries were sequenced as 87-base-pair reads. The paper's data handling went like this. Across the 700 or so repertoires, a later analysis counted roughly 77 million unique TCR beta chains, around 10 million of which were shared by at least two donors. Raw reads were error-corrected and collapsed into unique sequences by a nearest-neighbor algorithm in which closely related sequences were merged to remove PCR and sequencing errors. To assign V, D and J gene segments, CDR3 sequences were aligned to IMGT reference sequences. For a sequence to be retained, a match of at least six nucleotides was required to both a V gene segment and a J gene segment. A rearrangement was called productive if the CDR3 had no stop codons and remained in frame with V and J, and every other rearrangement was called non-productive. Following IMGT convention, CDR3 was defined as the stretch from the second conserved V-encoded cysteine to the conserved J-encoded phenylalanine. Sequences without an unambiguous match to a single V gene segment were excluded from the earlier analysis of a few hundred of the donors. An earlier analysis of several hundred of the donors called V segments functional above 56.7% productive rearrangements and segregating when the between-donor standard deviation exceeded 5%. To diagnose cytomegalovirus status from the catalog of TCR beta chain sequences, a statistical classification framework was built. A later analysis assigned V and J genes by comparing TCR nucleotide sequences with IMGT/GENE-DB human TR gene sequences. A later analysis assigned CDR3 sequences and most-parsimonious VDJ recombination scenarios with the TCRdist pipeline. In a later analysis, each TCR beta chain was defined by its CDR3 amino acid sequence together with its V-gene family, and reads lacking a unique V-gene family were excluded. In a later analysis, 500 to 700 highly shared, low-generation-probability nucleotide sequences were removed to address suspected cross-contamination and a sequencing artifact. For each public chain, a later analysis derived a clonal expansion index from normalized ranks of inferred template counts within each repertoire. In a later analysis, generation probabilities were computed using a VDJ recombination model fitted to out-of-frame rearrangements, and the results were checked against IGoR. In a later analysis, TCR-TCR, TCR-HLA and TCR-CMV co-occurrence was scored with hypergeometric tests, and a repertoire-size bias correction was applied to TCR pairs. False discovery rates were estimated in a later analysis by permuting HLA or CMV assignments 20 times. In a later analysis, co-occurring TCRs were grouped using DBSCAN, and TCRdist sequence similarity was added for clustering within HLA-allele-positive subsets. For co-occurrence clustering, repertoires with fewer than 30,000 or more than 120,000 public chains were excluded, along with 5 or 6 repertoires with anomalous nucleotide sharing. Not all clones reach the TCRdb copy of this immuneACCESS table, which keeps in-frame sequences only. Checked studies attribute under half of the gap to unresolved V genes and leave the rest unexplained. V, J and clone size are taken as reported in that table, and D and trimming were inferred from the DNA itself. The sample yields around 180,000 clones; roughly four fifths were counted once. Jointly, the top ten make up roughly 5.2% of the sample.

This clonotype originated in a girl aged 5-17 years in good health and CMV-seropositive. The chain is made from TRBV19 and TRBJ1-2; TRBD1 aligns with 9 central bases. The specimen was PBMCs. Read as DNA, the sequence is TGTGCCAGTAGTATGAGGACAGGGGAGGACTATGGCTACACCTTC. It is translated as CASSMRTGEDYGYTF.